This passage covers 15 T cell receptor beta chains from one sample sequenced in a study of early T cells in non-severe SARS-CoV-2 infection (dated by TCRdb to about 2021). The library was generated by 5' RACE. Sequencing instrument: NextSeq 500. TCRdb ran its own pipeline on the public reads, namely fastp trimming at Q25 and MiXCR clone calling, and kept in-frame beta chains. CDR3 protein duplicates are merged, each entry listing the most common genes and DNA. The sample records tens of thousands of distinct CDR3 sequences, approximately 5.2% of which are singletons. 3.5% of the sample belongs to the ten largest clones. Sequenced: whole blood. These receptors all stem from an adult who was a healthcare worker with PCR-confirmed SARS-CoV-2 infection or an uninfected control (not recorded which).

The genes are TRBV4-3 and TRBJ1-1, with D unclear. The CDR3 is 13 amino acids. V was clipped by 2 bases and J by 2 bases, with 6 bases between them. CDR1 is LGHNA, CDR2 YSLEER, per germline. The CDR3 spells CASSQSGNTEAFF. The CDR3 DNA sequence: TGCGCCAGCAGCCAATCGGGAAACACTGAAGCTTTCTTT.

In this sample, this clonotype turned up many times. The genes are TRBV29-1 and TRBJ2-4; 7 bases line up with TRBD1. This CDR3 is 15 amino acids long. The V gene end was trimmed by 7 bases and the J gene end by 8 bases; junction bases not matched to a gene: 17. Germline CDR1 is SQVTM and CDR2 is ANQGSEA. The CDR3 coding sequence is TGCAGCGCCCGGGCCCAGGGGGTAAAAAACGACATTCAGTACTTC. It is translated as CSARAQGVKNDIQYF.

The chain employs TRBV12-3 or TRBV12-4 and TRBJ1-4; maybe TRBD1 (5 bases). CDR3 size: 14 residues. V dropped 5 bases and J dropped 4 bases, with 11 bases sitting between them. The CDR3 here is CASSLGTLNEKLFF. CDR3 DNA: TGTGCCAGCAGTCTAGGGACCCTTAATGAAAAACTGTTTTTT.

This clonotype showed up many times. This chain connects TRBV6-2 or TRBV6-3 to TRBJ1-1; D is undetermined. In germline, CDR1 is MNHEY, CDR2 SVGEGT. This CDR3 has 12 amino acids. V was pared by 7 bases and J by 1 base, with 7 bases between. CDR3 amino acids: CASTDPNTEAFF. Written as DNA, the CDR3 is TGTGCCAGCACCGATCCGAACACTGAAGCTTTCTTT.

V is TRBV14 and J is TRBJ2-1; D uncertain. The germline V gene has CDR1 SGHDN and CDR2 FVKESK. The CDR3 runs 13 residues. Trimming pared 1 base from V and 10 bases from J, leaving 11 bases between. CDR3 in DNA: TGTGCCAGCAGCCAAGGGATCAACCTGGAGCAGTTCTTC. Amino acid sequence: CASSQGINLEQFF.

This clonotype was recorded at least ten times. V usage is TRBV5-1 and J usage is TRBJ1-6, with 8 positions matching TRBD1. CDR1 and CDR2 (germline): SGHRS, YFSETQ. The CDR3 has 15 residues. The junction had 4 bases not matched to a gene; V was cut back by 2 bases and J by 6 bases. DNA for the CDR3: TGCGCCAGCAGCTTAACGGGACAGGTTAATTCACCCCTCCACTTT. Amino acids: CASSLTGQVNSPLHF.

Ten or more counts support this clonotype. The genes are TRBV5-4 and TRBJ2-1, with D hard to call. Trimming removed 1 base at V and 9 bases at J, with 8 bases between. This CDR3 contains 12 residues. Germline V gene lookup returns CDR1 SGHNT and CDR2 YYREEE (reference sequence). As DNA, the CDR3 is TGTGCCAGCAGCTTGTCGCAGGTTGAGCAGTTCTTC. This codes for CASSLSQVEQFF.

This clonotype was recorded many times. The rearrangement links TRBV5-1 to TRBJ2-3, with D hard to call. Germline-derived CDR1 and CDR2 are SGHRS and YFSETQ. V was shortened by 1 base and J by 4 bases, with 4 bases between the two germline ends. This CDR3 has 12 amino acids. CDR3 residues: CASSLIADTQYF. CDR3 nucleotides: TGCGCCAGCAGCTTGATAGCAGATACGCAGTATTTT.

In its sample, this clonotype was seen many times. The chain is built from TRBV7-2 and TRBJ2-1; no definite D call. CDR3 size: 12 residues. Germline values: CDR1 SGHTA, CDR2 FQGNSA. V was clipped by 0 bases and J by 9 bases, with 6 bases between them. Here the CDR3 DNA reads TGTGCCAGCAGCTTAGCGCTTACTGAGCAGTTCTTC. It encodes CASSLALTEQFF.

Many counts were recorded for this clonotype. V and J are TRBV19 and TRBJ1-5; TRBD1 matches at 9 bases. The length of the CDR3 is 15 residues. In germline, CDR1 is LNHDA, CDR2 SQIVND (reference sequence). V gave up 4 bases and J gave up 4 bases; unmatched junction bases: 5. CDR3 sequence reads: CASSTTGGWNQPQHF. DNA for the CDR3: TGTGCCAGTAGTACTACAGGGGGCTGGAATCAGCCCCAGCATTTT. The variable domain in full, completed from reference TRBV19 and TRBJ1-5, reads DGGITQSPKYLFRKEGQNVTLSCEQNLNHDAMYWYRQDPGQGLRLIYYSQIVNDFQKGDIAEGYSVSREKKESFPLTVTSAQKNPTAFYLCASSTTGGWNQPQHFGDGTRLSIL.

The table lists this clonotype with a few counts. V is TRBV7-9 and J is TRBJ2-4; D is perhaps TRBD1 (6 bases). The CDR3 has 15 residues. Germline CDR1 reads SEHNR; CDR2 reads FQNEAQ (reference sequence). V lost 0 bases, J lost 4 bases, and 10 bases lay in between. The CDR3 region is CASSLAWTEKNIQYF. CDR3 bases: TGTGCCAGCAGCTTAGCGTGGACAGAAAAAAACATTCAGTACTTC.

This clonotype was detected only a few times. V usage is TRBV3-1 and J usage is TRBJ2-3; 9 nucleotides match TRBD1. From germline, CDR1 is LGHDT and CDR2 YNNKEL (reference sequence). The CDR3 covers 15 residues. Trimming cost V 6 bases and J 4 bases; bases outside gene matches: 8. The CDR3 loop reads CASSPDRGDSDTQYF. The CDR3 DNA reads TGTGCCAGCAGTCCGGACAGGGGCGATTCAGATACGCAGTATTTT.

This clonotype was found a few times. The chain carries TRBV11-2 and TRBJ2-5; no clear D. The CDR3 runs to 12 residues. Trimming took off 0 bases at V and 5 bases at J, with 4 bases between the two ends. Germline lookup yields CDR1 SGHAT and CDR2 FQNNGV. CDR3 in DNA: TGTGCCAGCAGCTTAGACCGCGAGACCCAGTACTTC. Its protein product is CASSLDRETQYF.

The sample holds many counts of this clonotype. The chain employs TRBV11-2 and TRBJ1-2; D is unresolved. Looked up from germline, CDR1 is SGHAT and CDR2 is FQNNGV. V dropped 1 base and J dropped 9 bases, with 9 bases sitting between them. The CDR3 is 12 residues long. CDR3 sequence reads: CASSLGYSSYTF. CDR3 in DNA: TGTGCCAGCAGCTTAGGGTATAGTAGCTACACCTTC.

CDR3 in amino acids: CASSLGSGGNTGELFF. CDR3 nucleotides: TGTGCCAGCAGCTTAGGTAGCGGAGGGAACACCGGGGAGCTGTTTTTT. The rearrangement links TRBV7-6 to TRBJ2-2, with D tentatively TRBD2 (6 bases). The germline V gene has CDR1 SGHVS and CDR2 FNYEAQ. This CDR3 region has 16 residues. V lost 1 base, J lost 1 base, and 10 bases lay in between.